The 15 T cell receptor beta chains listed next were all sequenced from one sample in a study of vaccination effects on CD4 cells after COVID-19. Antigen-specific CD4+ T cells were first expanded with viral peptide pools by the ViraFEST assay and only then sequenced. It was after roughly ten days of culture that CD4+ T cells were isolated. The vaccine given was either BNT162b2 or mRNA-1273, in two doses. These TCRs' antigens remain unknown. Sequencing was performed with immunoSEQ multiplex PCR; in TCRdb, only in-frame clones are kept and a portion is missing. The table includes roughly 55,000 clones, around 80% detected once. Sequenced material: CD4+ T cells from PBMCs cultured with HCoV-OC43 spike peptides, taken after COVID-19 vaccination. Stated subset: HCoV-OC43 spike overlapping peptide pool stimulation. The receptors were gathered from a human donor who received a COVID-19 vaccine.

The V gene is TRBV28, the J gene TRBJ1-1; D is undetermined. CDR3 length: 12 amino acids. CDR1 is MDHEN, CDR2 SYDVKM, per germline. Between the trimmed V and J ends, which lost 5 bases and 8 bases, there was a span of 12 bases. In nucleotides, the CDR3 is TGTGCCAGCAGTGCGGTTAGGAGGGAAGCTTTCTTT. The encoded protein is CASSAVRREAFF.

This clone has a handful of counts. The gene calls are TRBV4-1 and TRBJ1-2; 7 positions match TRBD1. The V segment lost 1 base and the J segment 2 bases; nucleotides outside the gene matches: 4. Germline CDR1 and CDR2: MGHRA and YSYEKL. The CDR3 extends over 15 amino acids. CDR3 bases: TGCGCCAGCAGCCAAGGGGGACAGCAGAACTATGGCTACACCTTC. Its translation is CASSQGGQQNYGYTF.

V gene TRBV11-2 combines with J gene TRBJ2-7; possible D gene TRBD2, 5 bases. The CDR3 contains 13 residues. Trimming removed 2 bases at V and 7 bases at J, with 12 bases between. CDR1 is SGHAT, CDR2 FQNNGV, per germline. The CDR3 spells CASSLWRSGEQYV. CDR3 bases: TGTGCCAGCAGCTTATGGAGATCGGGGGAGCAGTACGTC.

The J gene is TRBJ1-2, the V gene TRBV25-1, with 7 bases fitting TRBD1. The germline V gene encodes CDR1 MGHDK and CDR2 SYGVNS. With 5 bases clipped from V and 3 bases from J, the junction kept 6 bases outside the gene matches. The CDR3 totals 14 residues. CDR3 nucleotides: TGTGCCAGCAGTCCTCGGACAGGTGACTATGGCTACACCTTC. Translation gives CASSPRTGDYGYTF.

This chain uses TRBV21-1 with TRBJ2-1; no DNA check was done on the table's D call, TRBD2. TRBV21-1 is flagged as a pseudogene. The CDR3 extends over 17 amino acids. Here the CDR3 DNA reads TGTGCCAGCATCCATCAACGGGGGGCGAAAATCAGTAATGAGCAGTTCTTC. Its protein product is CASIHQRGAKISNEQFF.

V usage is TRBV5-1 and J usage is TRBJ2-5; D may be TRBD2 (6 bases). CDR1 and CDR2 (germline): SGHRS, YFSETQ. Between the trimmed V and J ends, which lost 6 bases and 3 bases, there was a span of 18 bases. The CDR3 spans 15 residues. Written as DNA, the CDR3 is TGCGCCAGCACACGACAGACCGGGACTGAAGAGACCCAGTACTTC. Protein product: CASTRQTGTEETQYF.

In its sample, this clone was seen once. This chain joins TRBV24-1 and TRBJ2-5; 8 nucleotides line up with TRBD2. J gave up 4 bases and V 3 bases, and 6 bases lay outside the gene matches. Germline V gene lookup returns CDR1 KGHDR and CDR2 SFDVKD. The CDR3 runs 15 residues. The CDR3 reads CATSDPGGGRETQYF. The CDR3 DNA is TGTGCCACCAGTGATCCCGGGGGGGGGAGAGAGACCCAGTACTTC.

In its sample, this clone was seen once. The chain carries TRBV5-5 and TRBJ2-7, with 7 positions matching TRBD1. Germline loops: CDR1 SGHKS, CDR2 YYEKEE (reference sequence). This CDR3 has 13 amino acids. With 4 bases clipped from V and 5 bases from J, the junction kept 6 bases outside the gene matches. The CDR3 reads CASSRTGAHEQYV. CDR3 nucleotides: TGTGCCAGCAGCAGAACAGGGGCCCACGAGCAGTACGTC.

CDR3 protein: CASSLAYGSQETQYF. CDR3 sequence (DNA): TGTGCCAGCAGCTTGGCCTACGGCAGTCAAGAGACCCAGTACTTC. This chain connects TRBV5-6 to TRBJ2-5; no firm D call. V was pared by 0 bases and J by 2 bases, with 11 bases between. Germline-derived CDR1 and CDR2 are SGHDT and YYEEEE. The CDR3 is made up of 15 amino acids.

J is TRBJ1-1 and V is TRBV2; maybe TRBD1 (6 bases). V shed 2 bases and J shed 6 bases, with 16 bases lying between them. Germline V CDR1 and CDR2: SNHLY, FYNNEI. The CDR3 contains 15 residues. In nucleotides, the CDR3 is TGTGCCAGCAGTGAACAGGGGCGGGTCGGTTCTGAAGCTTTCTTT. This gives the protein CASSEQGRVGSEAFF.

The rearrangement joins TRBV15 to TRBJ2-2; 11 bases align to TRBD1. The CDR3 is made up of 19 amino acids. CDR1 LNHNV and CDR2 YYDKDF come from the germline V gene (reference sequence). V shed 0 bases and J 0 bases; nucleotides not matched to a gene: 6. The CDR3 sequence: CATSRDHGQGASNTGELFF. CDR3 nucleotides: TGTGCCACCAGCAGAGATCATGGACAGGGGGCCTCGAACACCGGGGAGCTGTTTTTT.

The chain combines TRBV18 with TRBJ2-5; D is perhaps TRBD1 or TRBD2 (7 bases each). V lost 8 bases and J lost 5, with 15 bases in between. The germline gives CDR1 KGHSH, CDR2 LQKENI. This CDR3 comprises 13 residues. CDR3 sequence: CASAGDRVETQYF. CDR3 sequence (DNA): TGTGCCAGCGCGGGAGACAGGGTGGAGACCCAGTACTTC.

Written as DNA, the CDR3 is TGTGCCACCAGTGACTGGGACGAAGGATCATACAATGAGCAGTTCTTC. Translating gives CATSDWDEGSYNEQFF. The chain combines TRBV24-1 with TRBJ2-1, with D perhaps being TRBD1 or TRBD2 (5 bases each). V was cut by 4 bases and J by 4 bases, with 16 bases left in between. CDR1 KGHDR and CDR2 SFDVKD come from the germline V gene. This CDR3 has 16 amino acids.

The chain recombines TRBV19 with TRBJ2-5; D gene ambiguous. Germline CDR1 LNHDA, CDR2 SQIVND (reference sequence). V lost 6 bases to trimming and J lost 3 bases, with 11 bases between them. This CDR3 region has 13 residues. The CDR3 here is CASRENSKETQYF. CDR3 nucleotide sequence: TGTGCCAGTAGGGAGAATAGCAAAGAGACCCAGTACTTC.

The chain combines TRBV5-8 with TRBJ1-2; the D is unclear. V dropped 4 bases and J dropped 4 bases, with 11 bases sitting between them. This CDR3 has 13 residues. Germline V gene sequence: CDR1 SGHTS, CDR2 YDEGEE. CDR3 sequence (DNA): TGTGCCAGCAGCGGAAGGGAGGGCTATGGCTACACCTTC. Its protein is CASSGREGYGYTF.